Listed here are 8 T cell receptor beta chains from one sample, sequenced in a study of shared clonotypes between healthy human individuals. Data came from immunoSEQ multiplex PCR; TCRdb stores just in-frame clones and leaves some out. The sample has under 2,500,000 clones, approximately 96% seen once. Sequencing was carried out using naive CD4+ T cells sorted from blood. Subset given: CD45RA+ positively selected. The receptors stem from a man aged 18 to 29 in good health.

Comments on this clone: In the same sample, other DNA sequences code for this CDR3. This chain uses TRBV10-3 with TRBJ1-4; 8 bases map to TRBD1. CDR3 length equals 15 residues. J gave up 3 bases and V 2 bases, and 2 bases lay outside the gene matches. The germline V gene encodes CDR1 ENHRY and CDR2 SYGVKD. Here the CDR3 DNA reads TGTGCCATCAGTGAGAGACAGGGGTCTAATGAAAAACTGTTTTTT. Its translation: CAISERQGSNEKLFF.

The rearrangement joins TRBV6-5 to TRBJ2-7; perhaps TRBD1 as D (5 bases). V lost 0 bases and J lost 4, with 13 bases in between. This CDR3 is 15 amino acids long. Germline CDR1 MNHEY, CDR2 SVGAGI. The CDR3: CASSYSTPPGYEQYF. For the CDR3, the DNA is TGTGCCAGCAGTTACTCCACCCCACCAGGGTACGAGCAGTACTTC.

This clone has a single count. This rearrangement joins TRBV7-3 to TRBJ1-1; D is undetermined. The CDR3 length is 14 residues. The V end lost 4 bases, the J end lost 2 bases, and 11 bases lay between the germline ends. Germline CDR1 SGHTA, CDR2 FQGTGA. For the CDR3, the DNA is TGTGCCAGCAGCTCGAATGGGATTAACACTGAAGCTTTCTTT. It codes for CASSSNGINTEAFF. Looking up the rest from reference TRBV7-3 and TRBJ1-1 gives the full variable domain: GAGVSQTPSNKVTEKGKYVELRCDPISGHTALYWYRQSLGQGPEFLIYFQGTGAADDSGLPNDRFFAVRPEGSVSTLKIQRTERGDSAVYLCASSSNGINTEAFFGQGTRLTVV.

V and J are TRBV11-2 and TRBJ2-6; 7 bases agree with TRBD1. CDR1 and CDR2 (germline): SGHAT, FQNNGV. The CDR3 covers 18 residues. Trimming cost V 2 bases and J 4 bases; bases outside gene matches: 11. CDR3 DNA: TGTGCCAGCAGCTTATCCCGGGACAGAGGTTTAGGGGCCAACGTCCTGACTTTC. It is translated as CASSLSRDRGLGANVLTF.

This chain's CDR3 is CASSSGLAGVNEQFF. The CDR3 DNA follows: TGTGCCAGCTCATCGGGACTAGCGGGAGTAAATGAGCAGTTCTTC. The rearrangement joins TRBV18 to TRBJ2-1, with 14 positions matching TRBD2. V dropped 5 bases and J dropped 7; count of bases not matched to a gene: 4. The germline gives CDR1 KGHSH, CDR2 LQKENI. The CDR3 is 15 residues long.

The chain couples TRBV19 to TRBJ1-1, with a possible D match to TRBD1 (6 bases). V lost 7 bases, J lost 4 bases, and 10 bases lay in between. CDR1 and CDR2 (germline): LNHDA, SQIVND (reference sequence). The CDR3 is 12 amino acids. The DNA of the CDR3 is TGTGCCAGTATTGGAGGGGGCACTGAAGCTTTCTTT. Its translation is CASIGGGTEAFF.

The rearrangement uses TRBV2 and TRBJ1-6; possibly TRBD1 for D (6 bases). V dropped 1 base and J dropped 8 bases, with 12 bases sitting between them. CDR3 length equals 15 residues. The germline V gene encodes CDR1 SNHLY and CDR2 FYNNEI. CDR3 sequence (DNA): TGTGCCAGCAGTGAAGGAGGGGGGCTTTATTCACCCCTCCACTTT. Amino acids: CASSEGGGLYSPLHF. Supplemented by reference TRBV2 and TRBJ1-6, the full variable domain reads EPEVTQTPSHQVTQMGQEVILRCVPISNHLYFYWYRQILGQKVEFLVSFYNNEISEKSEIFDDQFSVERPDGSNFTLKIRSTKLEDSAMYFCASSEGGGLYSPLHFGNGTRLTVT.

The CDR3 spells CASSVAGDTHYGYTF. CDR3 in DNA: TGTGCCAGCAGCGTAGCAGGGGATACTCACTATGGCTACACCTTC. The rearrangement joins TRBV9 to TRBJ1-2, with a weak D call TRBD1 (6 bases). CDR1 SGDLS and CDR2 YYNGEE come from the germline V gene. V gave up 0 bases and J gave up 3 bases, with 12 bases separating them. The CDR3 sequence is 15 residues long.